This TCR beta chain was retrieved from a study of blood T cell repertoires in COVID-19. Background on the study: Whether acute or convalescent, the COVID-19 samples came from the United States, Italy and Spain.

TCRdb keeps only in-frame clones here, not all; method: immunoSEQ multiplex PCR. Altogether 400,000 to 500,000 clones are present, approximately 87% being singletons, with the ten largest covering about 2%. CDR1 and CDR2 (germline): SQVTM, ANQGSEA. V dropped 7 bases and J dropped 3; count of bases not matched to a gene: 21. The CDR3 loop spans 18 amino acids. V is TRBV29-1 and J is TRBJ1-2; 9 bases are a match to TRBD1. The sample consisted of PBMCs or T cells enriched from blood (not recorded which). The TCR sequence derives from a woman aged 40 to 49 who had recovered from COVID-19. DNA of the CDR3: TGCAGCGCCTCCAAAGGGGGACAGGGTTCAGTTTACCACTATGGCTACACCTTC. Translation gives CSASKGGQGSVYHYGYTF.